This T cell receptor beta chain is from a study of Ad26.COV2.S vaccination and SARS-CoV-2 variants (dated by TCRdb to the early 2020s). About the full investigation: TCRbeta repertoire sequencing served as the tool for gauging how specific and how broad the SARS-CoV-2-reactive T cell receptors were following Ad26.COV2.S vaccination. A total of approximately 30 samples were included in the TCR-sequenced set, comprising roughly 19 Ad26.COV2.S vaccine recipients, 5 placebo recipients and 8 SARS-CoV-2 convalescent individuals.

The immunoSEQ Assay was the method used to sequence TCRbeta CDR3 regions. After extraction, genomic DNA underwent amplification by bias-controlled multiplex PCR, followed by high-throughput sequencing. The authors' pipeline ran thus. To quantify the absolute abundance of each unique TCRbeta CDR3 region, sequences were collapsed and filtered. Usable DNA was measured by amplifying reference genes present in all nucleated cells, and TCRbeta template counts were normalized to that usable DNA to estimate T cell fraction. Repertoire TCRs were annotated as SARS-CoV-2-specific by exact matching of V gene, CDR3 amino acid sequence and J gene to a known reactive TCR set. The reference SARS-CoV-2 TCR set was derived from MIRA and filtered for enrichment in COVID-19-positive ImmuneCODE repertoires, a step that removed public or cross-reactive TCRs. Using the MIRA antigens, annotated TCRs were further analysed by specific ORF or by position within an ORF. Depth was the summed frequency of annotated unique rearrangements, while breadth was defined as annotated unique rearrangements over total unique productive rearrangements. Two-sided Wilcoxon rank-sum tests were applied when comparing TCR breadth between groups. TCRdb provides this immuneACCESS table in a form limited to in-frame rearrangements. Some clones are lacking; in checked studies, under half of them reflect an unresolved V gene, and why the rest are absent is not known. The V and J calls and the clone size are those of that table, but D and trimming were determined from the DNA. The sample table holds just over 350,000 clones, of which roughly 94% were seen once. The top ten clones comprise roughly 3.9% of the sample.

From cysteine to phenylalanine, the CDR3 is 13 amino acids long. The retained sequence is limited to the CDR3, 39 bases, with the frame set at the first base. Deletion took 6 bases off V and 4 bases off J, with a span of 11 bases between the germline ends. General findings and caveats noted by the study authors: Comparable non-spike TCR breadth was observed between vaccine and placebo recipients, consistent with only spike being contained in the vaccine. After vaccination, substantial breadth of spike-specific CD8+ and CD4+ T cell responses was reported. Spike-specific TCR breadth was higher in Ad26.COV2.S recipients than in placebo recipients (P = 0.0014). The authors noted that total T cell responses may have been underestimated by the TCR breadth and depth analyses.

A remark on this clone: Its specific antigen is unknown. Nothing much larger sits one base from this clone, and base qualities are not available.

The sample's time point label, in plain terms: individuals recovered from natural SARS-CoV-2 infection. The chain employs TRBV12-3 or TRBV12-4 and TRBJ2-3; no D segment can be confidently identified. The receptor comes from a human donor who had recovered from COVID-19. The specimen was peripheral blood, collected after recovery from COVID-19. The DNA sequence follows: TGTGCCAGCAGCCTTTGGTTAGCAGATACGCAGTATTTT. The resulting protein is CASSLWLADTQYF.